This T cell receptor beta chain was obtained from a study of Ad26.COV2.S vaccination and SARS-CoV-2 variants. Across the whole study: The trial was COV1001 and the donor's arm was Ad26.COV2.S.

The treatment here: some 20 received Ad26.COV2.S at low or high dose, single or two shots; a few received placebo; per-sample allocation not given. Sampling happened 63 days after the first vaccine or placebo injection. It was Wuhan-strain SARS-CoV-2 spike that the Ad26 vaccine vector expressed. Only in-frame clones appear in the TCRdb table, and some are missing; sequencing was by immunoSEQ multiplex PCR. The profile shows some 480,000 clones, roughly 89% of them singletons. V was shortened by 0 bases and J by 0 bases, with 9 bases between the two germline ends. Germline lookup yields CDR1 MNHEY and CDR2 SVGAGI. This CDR3 comprises 15 residues.

The source was peripheral blood, collected in a trial of Ad26.COV2.S vaccine versus placebo. The chain employs TRBV6-5 and TRBJ2-7; unclear D gene. The TCR was taken from a person aged 18-65 years who received the Ad26.COV2.S COVID-19 vaccine or a placebo. The CDR3 spells CASSYSGFPSYEQYF. In DNA form, the CDR3 reads TGTGCCAGCAGTTACTCAGGGTTTCCCTCCTACGAGCAGTACTTC.